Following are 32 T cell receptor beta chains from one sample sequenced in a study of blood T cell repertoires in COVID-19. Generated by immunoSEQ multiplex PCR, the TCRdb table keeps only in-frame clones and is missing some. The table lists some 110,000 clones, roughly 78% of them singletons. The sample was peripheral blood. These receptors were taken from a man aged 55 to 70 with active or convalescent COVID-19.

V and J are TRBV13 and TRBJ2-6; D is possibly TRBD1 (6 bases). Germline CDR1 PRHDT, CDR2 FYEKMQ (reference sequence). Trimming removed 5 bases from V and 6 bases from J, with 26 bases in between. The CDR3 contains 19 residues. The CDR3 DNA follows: TGTGCCAGCAGCCACTGGGGCAGGACAGATCGTAAAGAGGCCAACGTCCTGACTTTC. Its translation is CASSHWGRTDRKEANVLTF. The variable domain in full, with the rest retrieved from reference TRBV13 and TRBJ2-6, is AAGVIQSPRHLIKEKRETATLKCYPIPRHDTVYWYQQGPGQDPQFLISFYEKMQSDKGSIPDRFSAQQFSDYHSELNMSSLELGDSALYFCASSHWGRTDRKEANVLTFGAGSRLTVL.

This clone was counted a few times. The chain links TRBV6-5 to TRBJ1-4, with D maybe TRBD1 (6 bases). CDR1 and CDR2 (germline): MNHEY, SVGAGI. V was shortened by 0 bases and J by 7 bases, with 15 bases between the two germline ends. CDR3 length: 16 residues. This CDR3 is CASSYSSGAGSEKLFF. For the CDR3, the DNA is TGTGCCAGCAGTTACTCGTCAGGGGCAGGGTCTGAAAAACTGTTTTTT.

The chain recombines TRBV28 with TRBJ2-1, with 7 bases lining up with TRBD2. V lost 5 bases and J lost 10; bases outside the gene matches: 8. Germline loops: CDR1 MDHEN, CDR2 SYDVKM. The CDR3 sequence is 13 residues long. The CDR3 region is CASSGGELGEQFF. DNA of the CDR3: TGTGCCAGCAGTGGGGGGGAACTTGGAGAGCAGTTCTTC.

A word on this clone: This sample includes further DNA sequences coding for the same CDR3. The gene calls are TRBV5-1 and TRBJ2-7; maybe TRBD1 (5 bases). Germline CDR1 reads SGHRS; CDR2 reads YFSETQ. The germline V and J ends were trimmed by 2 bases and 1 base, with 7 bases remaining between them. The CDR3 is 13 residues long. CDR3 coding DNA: TGCGCCAGCAGCTTCGACAGTTCCTACGAGCAGTACTTC. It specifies CASSFDSSYEQYF.

CDR3 residues: CASSLEGWGGGTDTQYF. The CDR3 region has the DNA TGTGCCAGCAGCTTAGAAGGTTGGGGGGGAGGCACAGATACGCAGTATTTT. V gene TRBV11-2 combines with J gene TRBJ2-3, with 7 positions matching TRBD2. Germline V gene lookup returns CDR1 SGHAT and CDR2 FQNNGV. The CDR3 runs to 17 residues. Trimming removed 0 bases from V and 1 base from J; junction bases left unmatched: 7.

The CDR3 coding sequence is TGTGCCAGTAGTTGGGAGGCTAATGAAAAACTGTTTTTT. Translating gives CASSWEANEKLFF. V gene TRBV19 combines with J gene TRBJ1-4; D gene ambiguous. The germline gives CDR1 LNHDA, CDR2 SQIVND (reference sequence). V was clipped by 5 bases and J by 3 bases, with 7 bases between them. This CDR3 is 13 amino acids long.

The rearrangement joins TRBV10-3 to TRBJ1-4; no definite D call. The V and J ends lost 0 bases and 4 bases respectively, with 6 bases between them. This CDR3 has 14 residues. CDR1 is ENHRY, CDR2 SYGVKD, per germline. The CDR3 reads CAISESISNEKLFF. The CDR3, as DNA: TGTGCCATCAGTGAGTCGATTAGTAATGAAAAACTGTTTTTT.

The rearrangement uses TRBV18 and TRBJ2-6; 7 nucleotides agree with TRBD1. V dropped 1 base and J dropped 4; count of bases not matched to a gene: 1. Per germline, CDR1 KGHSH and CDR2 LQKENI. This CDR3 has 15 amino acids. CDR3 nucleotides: TGTGCCAGCTCACCACAGGGGGCCGGGGCCAACGTCCTGACTTTC. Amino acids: CASSPQGAGANVLTF.

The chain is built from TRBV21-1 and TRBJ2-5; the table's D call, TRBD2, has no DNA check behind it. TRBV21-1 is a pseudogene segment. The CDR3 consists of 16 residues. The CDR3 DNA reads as TGTGCCAGCAGCAAACTAGCGGGAGGGCCCGGGGAGACCCAGTACTTC. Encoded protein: CASSKLAGGPGETQYF.

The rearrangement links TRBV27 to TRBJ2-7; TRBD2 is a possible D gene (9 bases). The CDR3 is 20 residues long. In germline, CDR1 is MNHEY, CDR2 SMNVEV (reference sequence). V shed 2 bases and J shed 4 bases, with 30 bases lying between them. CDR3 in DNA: TGTGCCAGCAGTTTACCAGACAGGGGTGGGACTAGCCGGGTTTGGTACGAGCAGTACTTC. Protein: CASSLPDRGGTSRVWYEQYF.

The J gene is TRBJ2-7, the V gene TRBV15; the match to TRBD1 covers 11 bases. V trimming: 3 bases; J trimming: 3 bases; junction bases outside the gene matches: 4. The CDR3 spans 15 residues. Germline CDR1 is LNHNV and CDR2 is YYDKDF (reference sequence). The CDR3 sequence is CATSRAGTGGYEQYF. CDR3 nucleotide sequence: TGTGCCACCAGCAGGGCCGGGACAGGGGGCTACGAGCAGTACTTC.

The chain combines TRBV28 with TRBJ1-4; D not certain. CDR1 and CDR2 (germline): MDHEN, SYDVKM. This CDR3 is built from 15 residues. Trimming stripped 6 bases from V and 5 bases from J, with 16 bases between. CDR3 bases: TGTGCCAGCAGCCCTTACCTCACTAAGAATGAAAAACTGTTTTTT. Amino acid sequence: CASSPYLTKNEKLFF.

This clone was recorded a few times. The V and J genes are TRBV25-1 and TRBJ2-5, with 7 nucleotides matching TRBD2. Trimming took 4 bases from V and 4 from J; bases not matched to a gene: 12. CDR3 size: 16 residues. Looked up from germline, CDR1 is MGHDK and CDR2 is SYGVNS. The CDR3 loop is CASSGRDYPRRETQYF. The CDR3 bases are TGTGCCAGCAGTGGGAGGGACTACCCCAGGAGAGAGACCCAGTACTTC.

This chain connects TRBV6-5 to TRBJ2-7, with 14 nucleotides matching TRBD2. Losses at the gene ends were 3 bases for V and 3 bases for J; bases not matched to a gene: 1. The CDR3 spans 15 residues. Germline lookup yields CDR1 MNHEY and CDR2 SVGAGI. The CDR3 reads CASSYGTSGSYEQYF. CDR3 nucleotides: TGTGCCAGCAGTTATGGGACTAGCGGGAGCTACGAGCAGTACTTC.

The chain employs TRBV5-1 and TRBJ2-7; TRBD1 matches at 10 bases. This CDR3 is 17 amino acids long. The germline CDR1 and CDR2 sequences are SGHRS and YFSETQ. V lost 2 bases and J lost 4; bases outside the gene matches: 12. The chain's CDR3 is CASSFTSVTGGFYEQYF. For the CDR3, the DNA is TGCGCCAGCAGCTTCACCTCCGTGACAGGGGGCTTTTACGAGCAGTACTTC.

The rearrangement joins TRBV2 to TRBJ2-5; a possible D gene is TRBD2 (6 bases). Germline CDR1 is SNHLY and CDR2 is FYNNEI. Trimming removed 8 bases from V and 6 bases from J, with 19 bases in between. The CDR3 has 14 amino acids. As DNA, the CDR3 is TGTGCCAGCGGGCGGGCGGAGGGGTTGAAGACCCAGTACTTC. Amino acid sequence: CASGRAEGLKTQYF. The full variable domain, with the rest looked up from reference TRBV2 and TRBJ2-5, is EPEVTQTPSHQVTQMGQEVILRCVPISNHLYFYWYRQILGQKVEFLVSFYNNEISEKSEIFDDQFSVERPDGSNFTLKIRSTKLEDSAMYFCASGRAEGLKTQYFGPGTRLLVL.

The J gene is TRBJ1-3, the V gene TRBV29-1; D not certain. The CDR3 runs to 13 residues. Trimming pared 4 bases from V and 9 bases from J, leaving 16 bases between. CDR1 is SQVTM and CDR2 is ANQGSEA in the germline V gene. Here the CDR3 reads CSVVGEGWGTIYF. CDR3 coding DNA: TGCAGCGTTGTGGGAGAGGGATGGGGCACCATATATTTT.

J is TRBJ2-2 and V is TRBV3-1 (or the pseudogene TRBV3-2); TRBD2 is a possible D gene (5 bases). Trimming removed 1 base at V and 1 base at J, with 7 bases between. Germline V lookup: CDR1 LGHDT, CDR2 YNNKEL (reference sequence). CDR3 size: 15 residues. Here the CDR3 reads CASSQGGLNTGELFF. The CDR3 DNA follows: TGTGCCAGCAGCCAAGGCGGGCTGAACACCGGGGAGCTGTTTTTT.

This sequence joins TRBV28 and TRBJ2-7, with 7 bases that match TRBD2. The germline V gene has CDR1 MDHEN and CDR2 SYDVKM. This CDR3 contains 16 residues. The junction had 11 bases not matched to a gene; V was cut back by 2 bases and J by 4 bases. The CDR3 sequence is CASSLVGRGPRYEQYF. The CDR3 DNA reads TGTGCCAGCAGTTTAGTTGGGAGGGGCCCCAGGTACGAGCAGTACTTC.

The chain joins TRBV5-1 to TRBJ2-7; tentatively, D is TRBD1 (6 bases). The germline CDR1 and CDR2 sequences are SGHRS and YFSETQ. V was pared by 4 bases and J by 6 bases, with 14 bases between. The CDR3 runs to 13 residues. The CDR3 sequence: CASSGPLGGEQYF. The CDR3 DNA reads TGCGCCAGCAGCGGACCTCTAGGGGGCGAGCAGTACTTC.

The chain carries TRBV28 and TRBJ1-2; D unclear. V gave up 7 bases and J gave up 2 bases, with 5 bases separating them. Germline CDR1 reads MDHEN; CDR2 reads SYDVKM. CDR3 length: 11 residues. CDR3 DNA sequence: TGTGCCAGCACAGGCAACTATGGCTACACCTTC. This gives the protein CASTGNYGYTF.

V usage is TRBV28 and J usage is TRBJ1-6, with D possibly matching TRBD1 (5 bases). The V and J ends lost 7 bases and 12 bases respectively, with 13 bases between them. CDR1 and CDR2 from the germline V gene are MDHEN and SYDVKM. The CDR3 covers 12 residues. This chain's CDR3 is CASTSGELPLHF. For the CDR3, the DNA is TGTGCCAGCACTTCGGGGGAGCTACCCCTCCACTTT. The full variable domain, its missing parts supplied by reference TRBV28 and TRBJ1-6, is DVKVTQSSRYLVKRTGEKVFLECVQDMDHENMFWYRQDPGLGLRLIYFSYDVKMKEKGDIPEGYSVSREKKERFSLILESASTNQTSMYLCASTSGELPLHFGNGTRLTVT.

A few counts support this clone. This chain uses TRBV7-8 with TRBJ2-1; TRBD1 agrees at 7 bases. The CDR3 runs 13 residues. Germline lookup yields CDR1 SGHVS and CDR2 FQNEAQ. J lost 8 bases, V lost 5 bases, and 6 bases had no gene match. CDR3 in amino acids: CASSTRQGYEQFF. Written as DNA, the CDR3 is TGTGCCAGCAGCACTCGACAGGGCTATGAGCAGTTCTTC.

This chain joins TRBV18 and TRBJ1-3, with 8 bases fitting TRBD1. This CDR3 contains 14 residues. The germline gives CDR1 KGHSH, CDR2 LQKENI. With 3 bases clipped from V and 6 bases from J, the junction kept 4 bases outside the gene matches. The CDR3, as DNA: TGTGCCAGCTCACCGCCGGGACAGGCAAACACCATATATTTT. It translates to CASSPPGQANTIYF.

CDR3 amino acids: CASSIGQGYDEQYF. The CDR3 coding sequence is TGTGCCAGTAGTATAGGACAGGGTTACGACGAGCAGTACTTC. The J gene is TRBJ2-7, the V gene TRBV19, with TRBD1 identical over 7 bases. Germline CDR1 and CDR2: LNHDA and SQIVND (reference sequence). V trimming: 1 base; J trimming: 5 bases; junction bases outside the gene matches: 5. This CDR3 has 14 residues.

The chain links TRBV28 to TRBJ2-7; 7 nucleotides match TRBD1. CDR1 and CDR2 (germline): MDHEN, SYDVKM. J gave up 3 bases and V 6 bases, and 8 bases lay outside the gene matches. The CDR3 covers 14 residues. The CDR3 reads CASRAPGQNYEQYF. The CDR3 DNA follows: TGTGCCAGCAGGGCCCCGGGACAGAACTACGAGCAGTACTTC. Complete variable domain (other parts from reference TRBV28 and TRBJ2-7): DVKVTQSSRYLVKRTGEKVFLECVQDMDHENMFWYRQDPGLGLRLIYFSYDVKMKEKGDIPEGYSVSREKKERFSLILESASTNQTSMYLCASRAPGQNYEQYFGPGTRLTVT.

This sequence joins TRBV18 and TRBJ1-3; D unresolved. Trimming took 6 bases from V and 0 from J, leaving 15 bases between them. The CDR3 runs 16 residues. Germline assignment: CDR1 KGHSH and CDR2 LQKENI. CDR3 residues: CASSRNRDYSGNTIYF. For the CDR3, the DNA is TGTGCCAGCTCGCGAAACAGAGACTACTCTGGAAACACCATATATTTT.

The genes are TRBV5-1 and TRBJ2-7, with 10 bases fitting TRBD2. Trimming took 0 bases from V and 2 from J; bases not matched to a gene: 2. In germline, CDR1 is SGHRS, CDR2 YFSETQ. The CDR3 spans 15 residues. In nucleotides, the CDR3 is TGCGCCAGCAGCTTGGGGACTAGCGGAACCTACGAGCAGTACTTC. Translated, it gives CASSLGTSGTYEQYF.

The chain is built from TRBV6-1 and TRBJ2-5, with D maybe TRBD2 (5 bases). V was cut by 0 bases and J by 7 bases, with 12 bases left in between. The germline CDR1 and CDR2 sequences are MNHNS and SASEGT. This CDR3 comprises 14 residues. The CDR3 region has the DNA TGTGCCAGCAGTGAAGCACAGTCCGAGGGGACCCAGTACTTC. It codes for CASSEAQSEGTQYF.

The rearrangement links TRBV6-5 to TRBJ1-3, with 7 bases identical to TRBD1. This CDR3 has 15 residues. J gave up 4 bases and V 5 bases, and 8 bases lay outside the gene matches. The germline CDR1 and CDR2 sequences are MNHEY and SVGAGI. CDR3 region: CASSLGQAGGNTIYF. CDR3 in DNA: TGTGCCAGCAGTCTTGGACAGGCGGGGGGAAACACCATATATTTT.

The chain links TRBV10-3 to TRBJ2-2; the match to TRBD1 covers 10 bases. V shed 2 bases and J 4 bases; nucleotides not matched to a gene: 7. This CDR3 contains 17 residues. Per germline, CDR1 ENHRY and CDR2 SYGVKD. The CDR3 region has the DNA TGTGCCATCAGTGAGACGACAGGGGGCGCGGGCACCGGGGAGCTGTTTTTT. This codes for CAISETTGGAGTGELFF.

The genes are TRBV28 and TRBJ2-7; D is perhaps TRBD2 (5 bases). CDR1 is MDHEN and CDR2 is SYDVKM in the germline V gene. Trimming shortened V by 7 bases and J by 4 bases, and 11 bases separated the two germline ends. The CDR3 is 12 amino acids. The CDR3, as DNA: TGTGCCAGCAACGATCCGGGGTACGAGCAGTACTTC. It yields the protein CASNDPGYEQYF.